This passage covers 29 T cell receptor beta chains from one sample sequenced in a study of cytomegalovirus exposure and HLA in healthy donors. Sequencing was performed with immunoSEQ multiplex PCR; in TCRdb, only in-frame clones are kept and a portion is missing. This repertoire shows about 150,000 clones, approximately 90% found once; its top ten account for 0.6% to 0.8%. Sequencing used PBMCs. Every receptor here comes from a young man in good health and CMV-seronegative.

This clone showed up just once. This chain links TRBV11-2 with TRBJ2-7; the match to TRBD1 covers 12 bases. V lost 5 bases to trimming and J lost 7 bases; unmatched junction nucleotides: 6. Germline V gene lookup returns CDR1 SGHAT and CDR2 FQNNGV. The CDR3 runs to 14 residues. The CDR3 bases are TGTGCCAGCAGCCAGGGACAGGGGGCGCGTGAGCAGTACGTC. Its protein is CASSQGQGAREQYV.

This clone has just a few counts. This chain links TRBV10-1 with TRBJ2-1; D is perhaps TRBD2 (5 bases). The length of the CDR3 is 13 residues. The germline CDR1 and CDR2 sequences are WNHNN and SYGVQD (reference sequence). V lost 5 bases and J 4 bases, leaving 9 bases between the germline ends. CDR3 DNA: TGCGCCAGCAGTCCGGGGTTATACAATGAGCAGTTCTTC. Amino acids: CASSPGLYNEQFF.

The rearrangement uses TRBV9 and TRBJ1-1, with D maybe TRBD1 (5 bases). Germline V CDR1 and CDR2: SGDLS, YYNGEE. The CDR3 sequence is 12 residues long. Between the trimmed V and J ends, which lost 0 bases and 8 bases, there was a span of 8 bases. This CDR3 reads CASSVVQGEAFF. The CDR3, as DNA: TGTGCCAGCAGCGTAGTCCAGGGAGAAGCTTTCTTT. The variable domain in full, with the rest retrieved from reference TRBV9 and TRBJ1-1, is DSGVTQTPKHLITATGQRVTLRCSPRSGDLSVYWYQQSLDQGLQFLIQYYNGEERAKGNILERFSAQQFPDLHSELNLSSLELGDSALYFCASSVVQGEAFFGQGTRLTVV.

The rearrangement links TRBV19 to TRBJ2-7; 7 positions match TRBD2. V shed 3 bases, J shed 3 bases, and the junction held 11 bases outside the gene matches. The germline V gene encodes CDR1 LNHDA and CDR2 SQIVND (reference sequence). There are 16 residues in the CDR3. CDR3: CASSMGHQRGYYEQYV. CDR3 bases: TGTGCCAGTAGTATGGGGCATCAGCGGGGTTACTACGAGCAGTACGTC.

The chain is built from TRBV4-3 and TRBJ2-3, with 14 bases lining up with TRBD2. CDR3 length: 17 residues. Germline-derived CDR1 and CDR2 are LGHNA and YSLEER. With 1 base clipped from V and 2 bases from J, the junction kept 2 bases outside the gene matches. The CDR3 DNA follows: TGCGCCAGCAGCCAAGGGGGACTAGCGGGAGCCACAGATACGCAGTATTTT. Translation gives CASSQGGLAGATDTQYF.

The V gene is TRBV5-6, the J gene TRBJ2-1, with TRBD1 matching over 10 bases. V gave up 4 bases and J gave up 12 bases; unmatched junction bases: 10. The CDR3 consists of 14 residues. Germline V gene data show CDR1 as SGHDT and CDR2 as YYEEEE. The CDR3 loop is CASSPGTGAVSQFF. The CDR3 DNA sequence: TGTGCCAGCAGCCCCGGGACAGGGGCGGTTTCGCAGTTCTTC.

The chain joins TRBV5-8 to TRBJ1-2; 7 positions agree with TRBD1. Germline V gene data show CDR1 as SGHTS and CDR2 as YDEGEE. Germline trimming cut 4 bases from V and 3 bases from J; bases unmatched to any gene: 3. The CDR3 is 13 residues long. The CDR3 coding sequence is TGTGCCAGCAGCAGGGACAGCCACTATGGCTACACCTTC. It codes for CASSRDSHYGYTF.

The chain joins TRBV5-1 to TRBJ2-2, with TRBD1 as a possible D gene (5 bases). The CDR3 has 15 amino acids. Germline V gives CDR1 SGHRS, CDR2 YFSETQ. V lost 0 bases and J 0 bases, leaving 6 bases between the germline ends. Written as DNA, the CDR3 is TGCGCCAGCAGCTTGGACAGGCCGAACACCGGGGAGCTGTTTTTT. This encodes CASSLDRPNTGELFF.

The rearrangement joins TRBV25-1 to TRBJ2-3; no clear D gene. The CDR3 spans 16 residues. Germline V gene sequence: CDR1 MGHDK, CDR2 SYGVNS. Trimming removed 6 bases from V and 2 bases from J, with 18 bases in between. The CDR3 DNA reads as TGTGCCAGCAGCCGCGACTCAAACTGGATCACAGATACGCAGTATTTT. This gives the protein CASSRDSNWITDTQYF.

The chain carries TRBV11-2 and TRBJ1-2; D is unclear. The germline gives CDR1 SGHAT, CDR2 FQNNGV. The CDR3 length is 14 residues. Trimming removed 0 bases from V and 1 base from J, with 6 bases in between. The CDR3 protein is CASSLEGSNYGYTF. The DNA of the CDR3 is TGTGCCAGCAGCTTAGAGGGCAGTAACTATGGCTACACCTTC.

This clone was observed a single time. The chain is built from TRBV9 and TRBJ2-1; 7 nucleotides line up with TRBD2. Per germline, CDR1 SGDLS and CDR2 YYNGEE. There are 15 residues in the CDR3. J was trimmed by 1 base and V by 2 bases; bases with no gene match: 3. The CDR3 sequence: CASSVSGPSYNEQFF. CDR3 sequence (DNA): TGTGCCAGCAGCGTTAGCGGGCCGTCCTACAATGAGCAGTTCTTC.

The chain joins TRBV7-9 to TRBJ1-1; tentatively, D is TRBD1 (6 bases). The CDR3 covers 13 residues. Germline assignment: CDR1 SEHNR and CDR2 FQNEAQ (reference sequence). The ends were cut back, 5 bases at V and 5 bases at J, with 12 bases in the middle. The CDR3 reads CASSPGRGTEAFF. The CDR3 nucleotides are TGTGCCAGCAGCCCGGGCAGGGGAACTGAAGCTTTCTTT.

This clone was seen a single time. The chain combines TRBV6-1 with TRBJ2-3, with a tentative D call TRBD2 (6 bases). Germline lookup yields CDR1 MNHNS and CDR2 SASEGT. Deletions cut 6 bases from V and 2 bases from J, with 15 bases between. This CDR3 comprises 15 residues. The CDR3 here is CASRVVGGFTDTQYF. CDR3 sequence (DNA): TGTGCCAGCAGGGTTGTCGGGGGATTCACAGATACGCAGTATTTT.

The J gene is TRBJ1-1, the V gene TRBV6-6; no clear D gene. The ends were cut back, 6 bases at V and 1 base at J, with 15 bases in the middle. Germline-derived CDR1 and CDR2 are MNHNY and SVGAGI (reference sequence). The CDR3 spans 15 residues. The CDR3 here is CASSLDGNTNTEAFF. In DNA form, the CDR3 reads TGTGCCAGCAGCCTAGACGGGAACACGAACACTGAAGCTTTCTTT.

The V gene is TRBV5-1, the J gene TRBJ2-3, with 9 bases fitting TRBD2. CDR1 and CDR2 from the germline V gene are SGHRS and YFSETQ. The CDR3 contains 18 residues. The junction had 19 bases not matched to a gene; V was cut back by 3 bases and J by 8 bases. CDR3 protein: CASSSSLLAGSFVGTQYF. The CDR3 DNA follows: TGCGCCAGCAGCTCCTCGCTTCTAGCGGGAAGTTTTGTGGGTACGCAGTATTTT.

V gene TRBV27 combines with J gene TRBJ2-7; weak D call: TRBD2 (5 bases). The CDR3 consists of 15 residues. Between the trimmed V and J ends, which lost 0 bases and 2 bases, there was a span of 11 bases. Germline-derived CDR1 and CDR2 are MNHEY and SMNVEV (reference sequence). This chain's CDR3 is CASSLSEALPYEQYF. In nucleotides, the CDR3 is TGTGCCAGCAGTTTATCGGAGGCTCTGCCCTACGAGCAGTACTTC.

CDR3 sequence (DNA): TGTGCCAGTAGTATAGCAGACAGTATAGGCGGGGGAAGCAATCAGCCCCAGCATTTT. Its translation is CASSIADSIGGGSNQPQHF. The chain combines TRBV19 with TRBJ1-5, with D maybe TRBD1 (5 bases). Trimming stripped 1 base from V and 1 base from J, with 20 bases between. Per the germline V gene, CDR1 is LNHDA and CDR2 is SQIVND (reference sequence). The CDR3 runs 19 residues.

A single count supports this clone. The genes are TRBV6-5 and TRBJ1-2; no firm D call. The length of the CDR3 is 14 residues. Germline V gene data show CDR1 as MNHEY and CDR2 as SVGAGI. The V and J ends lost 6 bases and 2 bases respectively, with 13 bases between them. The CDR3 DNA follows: TGTGCCAGCAGCCCCCGCCCAGAAAACTATGGCTACACCTTC. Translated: CASSPRPENYGYTF.

In DNA, the CDR3 is TGCGCCAGCAGCCAAGATCCTACTAGCGGGGCTAGCACAGATACGCAGTATTTT. Translated: CASSQDPTSGASTDTQYF. The J gene is TRBJ2-3, the V gene TRBV4-3; 10 bases agree with TRBD2. The CDR3 runs to 18 residues. With 0 bases clipped from V and 0 bases from J, the junction kept 6 bases outside the gene matches. The germline gives CDR1 LGHNA, CDR2 YSLEER.

The CDR3, as DNA: TGCAGCGTTGCCGGGACAGGGGGCGCACCCCAGCATTTT. Translated: CSVAGTGGAPQHF. This chain links TRBV29-1 with TRBJ1-5, with 12 bases aligning to TRBD1. This CDR3 region has 13 residues. The V gene end was trimmed by 4 bases and the J gene end by 10 bases; junction bases not matched to a gene: 5. The germline gives CDR1 SQVTM, CDR2 ANQGSEA.

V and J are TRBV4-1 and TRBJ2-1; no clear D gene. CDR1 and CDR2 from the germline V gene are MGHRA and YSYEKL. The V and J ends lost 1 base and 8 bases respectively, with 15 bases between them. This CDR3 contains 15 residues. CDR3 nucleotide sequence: TGCGCCAGCAGCCAAGGTTCGTCCACGTTAGATGAGCAGTTCTTC. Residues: CASSQGSSTLDEQFF.

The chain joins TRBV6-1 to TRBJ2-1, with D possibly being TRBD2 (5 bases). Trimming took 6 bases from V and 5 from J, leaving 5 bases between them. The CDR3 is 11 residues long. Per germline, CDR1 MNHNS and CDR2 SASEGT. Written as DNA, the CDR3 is TGTGCCAGCAGGAGGGACAATGAGCAGTTCTTC. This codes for CASRRDNEQFF.

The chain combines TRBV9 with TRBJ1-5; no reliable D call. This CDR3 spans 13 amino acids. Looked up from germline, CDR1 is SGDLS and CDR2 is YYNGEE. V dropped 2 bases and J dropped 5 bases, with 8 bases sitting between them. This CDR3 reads CASSVGVYQPQHF. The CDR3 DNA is TGTGCCAGCAGCGTGGGCGTATATCAGCCCCAGCATTTT.

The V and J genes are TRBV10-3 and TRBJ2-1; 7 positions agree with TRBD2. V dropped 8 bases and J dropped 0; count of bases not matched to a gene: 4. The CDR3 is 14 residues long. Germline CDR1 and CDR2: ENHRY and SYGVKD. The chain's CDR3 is CAIGRGVSYNEQFF. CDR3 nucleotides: TGTGCCATCGGCCGGGGGGTCTCCTACAATGAGCAGTTCTTC.

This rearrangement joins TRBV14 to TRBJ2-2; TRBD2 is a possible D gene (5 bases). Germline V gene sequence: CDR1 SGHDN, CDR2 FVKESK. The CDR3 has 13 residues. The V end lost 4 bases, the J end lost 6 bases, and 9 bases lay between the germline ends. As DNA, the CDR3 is TGTGCCAGCAGCCGGACTGGACCCGGGGAGCTGTTTTTT. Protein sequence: CASSRTGPGELFF.

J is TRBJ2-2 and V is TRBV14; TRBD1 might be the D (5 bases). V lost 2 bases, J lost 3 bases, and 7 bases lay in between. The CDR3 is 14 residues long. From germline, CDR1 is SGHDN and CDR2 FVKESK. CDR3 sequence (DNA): TGTGCCAGCAGCCAATTCAGGGACACCGGGGAGCTGTTTTTT. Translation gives CASSQFRDTGELFF.

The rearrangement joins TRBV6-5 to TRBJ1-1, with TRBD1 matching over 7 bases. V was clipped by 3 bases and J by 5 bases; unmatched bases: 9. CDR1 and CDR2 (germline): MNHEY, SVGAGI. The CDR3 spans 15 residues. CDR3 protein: CASSYSDRVGTEAFF. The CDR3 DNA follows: TGTGCCAGCAGTTATTCCGACAGGGTTGGGACTGAAGCTTTCTTT.

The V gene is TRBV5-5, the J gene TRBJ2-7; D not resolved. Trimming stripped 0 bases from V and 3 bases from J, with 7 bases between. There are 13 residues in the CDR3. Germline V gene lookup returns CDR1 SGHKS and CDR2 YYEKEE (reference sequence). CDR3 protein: CASSLGGDYEQYF. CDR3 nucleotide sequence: TGTGCCAGCAGCTTGGGCGGCGACTACGAGCAGTACTTC.

Here the CDR3 reads CASSLLPGLAGGPGEQFF. The CDR3 DNA reads as TGCGCCAGCAGCTTGTTACCGGGACTAGCGGGGGGGCCTGGCGAGCAGTTCTTC. V is TRBV5-1 and J is TRBJ2-1; 16 bases are a match to TRBD2. Trimming removed 1 base from V and 10 bases from J; junction bases left unmatched: 11. The V gene's germline CDR1 is SGHRS and CDR2 YFSETQ. The CDR3 consists of 18 residues.